This T cell receptor beta chain was documented in a study of metastatic and nonmetastatic thyroid tumors. As for the study in general: Repertoire comparisons spanned blood and tumor or nodule tissue from malignant and benign thyroid patients. Study conclusions and caveats: Versus benign nodules, malignant thyroid tumors reportedly had significantly higher TCR beta diversity, in blood and tumor.

No patient received treatment before thyroid surgery. The V and J ends lost 7 bases and 9 bases respectively, with 10 bases between them. This CDR3 comprises 11 residues. The authors' processing: For papillary thyroid cancer, a distant-metastasis classifier was constructed from CDR3 differences observed across clinicopathological groups. TCRdb re-called the PCR reads via MiXCR. None of the V and J calls come from the authors' own analysis; TCRdb made them. Of about 7,200 clones listed, 37% are singletons. In regard to this clone: The antigen is not known. Being one base from a much bigger clone, this may be a read error.

The specimen was tumor tissue. The receptor was derived from a female donor with papillary thyroid cancer or a benign thyroid nodule (not recorded which). Some clones in this sample may be carry-over from other donors' samples. The rearrangement joins TRBV12-3 or TRBV12-4 to TRBJ2-1; D call uncertain. CDR3 sequence reads: CASNSFGEQFF. CDR3 coding DNA: TGTGCCAGCAACTCTTTTGGTGAGCAGTTCTTC.